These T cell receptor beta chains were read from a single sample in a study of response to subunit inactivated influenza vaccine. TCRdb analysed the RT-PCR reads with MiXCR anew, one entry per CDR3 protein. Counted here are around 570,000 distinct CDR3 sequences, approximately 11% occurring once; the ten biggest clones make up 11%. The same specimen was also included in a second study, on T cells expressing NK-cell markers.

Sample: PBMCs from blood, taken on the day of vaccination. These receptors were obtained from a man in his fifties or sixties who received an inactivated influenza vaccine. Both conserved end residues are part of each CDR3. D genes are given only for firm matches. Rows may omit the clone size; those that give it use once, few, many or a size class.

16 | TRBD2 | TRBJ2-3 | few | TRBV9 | TGTGCCAGCAGCGTAGGGACTAGCTCTTTCACAGATACGCAGTATTTT | CASSVGTSSFTDTQYF
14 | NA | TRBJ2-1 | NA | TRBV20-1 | TGCAGTGCTAGAGACACAAACTCCTACAATGAGCAGTTCTTC | CSARDTNSYNEQFF
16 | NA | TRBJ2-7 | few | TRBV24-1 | TGTGCCACCAGTGAGCCAGGGGCCCACTTCTACTACGAGCAGTACTTC | CATSEPGAHFYYEQYF
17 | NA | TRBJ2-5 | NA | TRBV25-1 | TGTGCCAGCAGTGTAACACCTCGGGACCTTTCTTTCGAGACCCAGTACTTC | CASSVTPRDLSFETQYF
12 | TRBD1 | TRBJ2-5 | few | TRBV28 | TGTGCCAGCGGACAGGGCCGAGAGACCCAGTACTTC | CASGQGRETQYF
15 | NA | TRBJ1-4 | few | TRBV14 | TGTGCCAGCAGCCAAAGGCGGGCTACTAATGAAAAACTGTTTTTT | CASSQRRATNEKLFF
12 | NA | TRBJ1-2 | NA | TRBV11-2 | TGTGCCAGCAGCTTAGATCGTAGTGGCTACACCTTC | CASSLDRSGYTF
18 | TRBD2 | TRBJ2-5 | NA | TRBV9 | TGTGCCAGCAGCGTTACTCCCTCCGGGACTAGCGGCGAAGAGACCCAGTACTTC | CASSVTPSGTSGEETQYF
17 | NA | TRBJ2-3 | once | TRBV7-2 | TGTGCCAGCAGCTCCAGACGGGGCTTTGGGAAGACAGATACGCAGTATTTT | CASSSRRGFGKTDTQYF
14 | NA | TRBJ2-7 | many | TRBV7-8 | TGTGCCAGCAGCTTAGATCGTCGGTCCTACGAGCAGTACTTC | CASSLDRRSYEQYF
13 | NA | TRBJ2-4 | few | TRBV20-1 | TGCAGTGCTAGCCGGGGAGCCAAAAACATTCAGTACTTC | CSASRGAKNIQYF
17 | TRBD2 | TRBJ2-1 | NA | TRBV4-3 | TGCGCCAGCAGCCACGCAACTAGCGGGACAACCTTGGATGAGCAGTTCTTC | CASSHATSGTTLDEQFF
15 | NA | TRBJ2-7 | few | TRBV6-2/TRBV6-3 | TGTGCCAGCAGTGATTTTCCGGGACCGCTCGGCGAGCAGTACTTC | CASSDFPGPLGEQYF
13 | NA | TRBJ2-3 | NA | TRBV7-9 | TGTGCCAGCAGCTTAAAGGCTTTAGATACGCAGTATTTT | CASSLKALDTQYF
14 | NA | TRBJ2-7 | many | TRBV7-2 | TGTGCCAGCAGCTTTTCACGGGGGCAAGGGGAGCAGTACTTC | CASSFSRGQGEQYF
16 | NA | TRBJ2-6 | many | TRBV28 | TGTGCCAGCAGTCCTCTGATACACTCTGGGGCCAACGTCCTGACTTTC | CASSPLIHSGANVLTF
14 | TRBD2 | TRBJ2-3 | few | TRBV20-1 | TGCAGTGCCCAATGGACTAGAGTCACAGATACGCAGTATTTT | CSAQWTRVTDTQYF
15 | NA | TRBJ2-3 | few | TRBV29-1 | TGCAGCGTTGAAGACCCCCGGACTGTTCTCGATACGCAGTATTTT | CSVEDPRTVLDTQYF
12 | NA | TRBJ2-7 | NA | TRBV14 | TGTGCCAGCAGCCAAGGTAGCGTCGAGCAGTACTTC | CASSQGSVEQYF
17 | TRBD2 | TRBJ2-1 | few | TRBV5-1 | TGCGCCAGCAGCCCCGGTATACTAGCGGGAGCTCGGAATGAGCAGTTCTTC | CASSPGILAGARNEQFF
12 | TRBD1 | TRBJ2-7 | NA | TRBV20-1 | TGCAGTGCTGGTGGGACAGGGGTCGAGCAGTACTTC | CSAGGTGVEQYF